A single sample gave rise to the 28 T cell receptor beta chains below, sequenced in a study of T cells in localized non-small cell lung cancer (dated by TCRdb to 2019 to 2021). The protocol used for the library was the immunoSEQ multiplex PCR assay. Entries here come from immuneACCESS through TCRdb and include only in-frame sequences with V and J called. Some clones fail to appear in such tables; in the studies checked, an unresolved V gene covers under half of the shortfall, and the cause of the remainder is unknown. This sample comprises 45,000 to 65,000 clones, roughly 90% of them detected only once. Clones ranked in the top ten supply roughly a fifth of the sample. Here the sequenced sample was peripheral blood, taken before any cancer treatment. The origin of the receptors is a man aged 40-75 years with stage I squamous cell lung carcinoma.

The chain uses TRBV4-3 and TRBJ2-7, with D perhaps matching TRBD1 or TRBD2 (5 bases each). The CDR3 runs to 16 residues. V was pared by 1 base and J by 0 bases, with 13 bases between. Germline-derived CDR1 and CDR2 are LGHNA and YSLEER. The chain's CDR3 is CASSQVGAEGSYEQYF. The CDR3 nucleotides read TGCGCCAGCAGCCAAGTTGGGGCTGAGGGCTCCTACGAGCAGTACTTC.

V usage is TRBV30 and J usage is TRBJ1-5; TRBD1 might be the D (5 bases). The CDR3 is 15 amino acids. The germline V and J ends were trimmed by 3 bases and 4 bases, with 16 bases remaining between them. The germline gives CDR1 GTSNPN, CDR2 SVGIG (reference sequence). CDR3 nucleotide sequence: TGTGCCTGGAGCGGACACTCAGCCCTTAATCAGCCCCAGCATTTT. Amino acid sequence: CAWSGHSALNQPQHF.

The chain carries TRBV7-8 and TRBJ2-7; D might be TRBD1 or TRBD2, each matching 6 bases. Germline V gene lookup returns CDR1 SGHVS and CDR2 FQNEAQ. With 8 bases removed from V and 2 bases from J, the gap between germline ends came to 16 bases. The CDR3 consists of 14 residues. The CDR3 DNA is TGTGCCAGCCTACCCGGGGGCTTCACCTACGAGCAGTACTTC. Its protein product is CASLPGGFTYEQYF.

The V gene is TRBV5-8, the J gene TRBJ1-5; D is undetermined. V gave up 4 bases and J gave up 2 bases, with 7 bases separating them. The CDR3 runs to 13 residues. Germline CDR1 SGHTS, CDR2 YDEGEE. The CDR3 loop is CASSRRGNQPQHF. CDR3 bases: TGTGCCAGCAGCAGACGGGGCAATCAGCCCCAGCATTTT.

V gene TRBV5-4 combines with J gene TRBJ2-3; no clear D gene. Germline CDR1 is SGHNT and CDR2 is YYREEE (reference sequence). CDR3 length: 14 residues. V was clipped by 4 bases and J by 3 bases, with 12 bases between them. CDR3 sequence: CASSPRDRTDTQYF. CDR3 nucleotide sequence: TGTGCCAGCAGCCCCCGAGATAGGACAGATACGCAGTATTTT. Combining the CDR3 with reference TRBV5-4 and TRBJ2-3 gives the whole variable domain ETGVTQSPTHLIKTRGQQVTLRCSSQSGHNTVSWYQQALGQGPQFIFQYYREEENGRGNFPPRFSGLQFPNYSSELNVNALELDDSALYLCASSPRDRTDTQYFGPGTRLTVL.

The rearrangement uses TRBV30 and TRBJ1-4; a possible D gene is TRBD1 (6 bases). V was cut by 2 bases and J by 7 bases, with 17 bases left in between. The V gene's germline CDR1 is GTSNPN and CDR2 SVGIG (reference sequence). The CDR3 totals 15 residues. The CDR3 sequence: CAWSFGGGGGEKLFF. CDR3 coding DNA: TGTGCCTGGAGTTTCGGGGGGGGCGGAGGTGAAAAACTGTTTTTT.

About this clone itself: Other DNA sequences within the sample encode an identical CDR3. The V and J genes are TRBV4-3 and TRBJ1-1; D gene uncertain. The V and J ends lost 4 bases and 0 bases respectively, with 12 bases between them. The CDR3 contains 15 residues. Germline V lookup: CDR1 LGHNA, CDR2 YSLEER. The CDR3 loop reads CASSPSWRMNTEAFF. CDR3 nucleotides: TGCGCCAGCAGCCCCTCTTGGAGGATGAACACTGAAGCTTTCTTT.

V gene TRBV19 combines with J gene TRBJ2-7; D may be TRBD1 (6 bases). Germline CDR1 and CDR2: LNHDA and SQIVND (reference sequence). The CDR3 is made up of 12 amino acids. The V gene lost 6 bases and the J gene lost 4 bases, with 10 bases spanning the gap. As DNA, the CDR3 is TGTGCCAGTAGCCTGACAGGATACGAGCAGTACTTC. It translates to CASSLTGYEQYF.

V usage is TRBV6-5 and J usage is TRBJ1-2; 8 bases fit TRBD1. Germline trimming cut 5 bases from V and 2 bases from J; bases unmatched to any gene: 7. The V gene's germline CDR1 is MNHEY and CDR2 SVGAGI. This CDR3 is 15 amino acids long. DNA of the CDR3: TGTGCCAGCAGTGTCGGACAGGGTTGGAACTATGGCTACACCTTC. It is translated as CASSVGQGWNYGYTF.

This clone was picked up one time. V and J are TRBV4-1 and TRBJ2-1, with 7 bases that match TRBD2. CDR3 length: 17 amino acids. Losses at the gene ends were 5 bases for V and 9 bases for J; bases not matched to a gene: 19. Germline loops: CDR1 MGHRA, CDR2 YSYEKL. This chain's CDR3 is CASSSHTAGEGRGEQFF. The CDR3 bases are TGCGCCAGCAGCTCCCATACGGCGGGGGAGGGCCGTGGTGAGCAGTTCTTC.

This rearrangement joins TRBV9 to TRBJ2-1; TRBD1 aligns across 9 bases. The CDR3 is 13 amino acids. CDR1 and CDR2 from the germline V gene are SGDLS and YYNGEE. J was trimmed by 6 bases and V by 6 bases; bases with no gene match: 4. CDR3 in DNA: TGTGCCAGCACTCCACAGGGGGCCAATGAGCAGTTCTTC. It yields the protein CASTPQGANEQFF.

The chain links TRBV7-2 to TRBJ1-2, with D hard to call. Trimming left V 4 bases short and J 4 bases short, with 10 bases between. CDR1 is SGHTA, CDR2 FQGNSA, per germline. The CDR3 runs 13 residues. CDR3 in amino acids: CASSYNNPYGYTF. The CDR3 DNA reads as TGTGCCAGCAGCTACAACAACCCCTATGGCTACACCTTC. The whole variable domain, remainder taken from reference TRBV7-2 and TRBJ1-2, is GAGVSQSPSNKVTEKGKDVELRCDPISGHTALYWYRQSLGQGLEFLIYFQGNSAPDKSGLPSDRFSAERTGGSVSTLTIQRTQQEDSAVYLCASSYNNPYGYTFGSGTRLTVV.

This clone was observed a handful of times. The chain has TRBV5-1 and TRBJ2-4; tentatively, D is TRBD1 (5 bases). Germline CDR1 is SGHRS and CDR2 is YFSETQ. This CDR3 spans 15 amino acids. V lost 4 bases and J 7 bases, leaving 18 bases between the germline ends. CDR3 sequence (DNA): TGCGCCAGCAGCACACACCAGGGTTCCAGGAACATTCAGTACTTC. Protein product: CASSTHQGSRNIQYF.

The chain joins TRBV29-1 to TRBJ2-7; tentatively, D is TRBD2 (6 bases). Trimming removed 0 bases at V and 0 bases at J, with 15 bases between. The CDR3 covers 16 residues. Germline CDR1 and CDR2: SQVTM and ANQGSEA. CDR3 sequence (DNA): TGCAGCGTTGAAGATCTGGCGGGACCTCACTCCTACGAGCAGTACTTC. Amino acid sequence: CSVEDLAGPHSYEQYF.

V usage is TRBV28 and J usage is TRBJ2-3; TRBD1 matches at 11 bases. The length of the CDR3 is 17 residues. The germline gives CDR1 MDHEN, CDR2 SYDVKM. V was clipped by 6 bases and J by 3 bases; unmatched bases: 11. The CDR3 DNA sequence: TGTGCCAGCAGCCCTGGACAGGGGGCGCCGGGAACAGATACGCAGTATTTT. Translated, it gives CASSPGQGAPGTDTQYF.

The genes are TRBV9 and TRBJ2-1; D remains unclear. This CDR3 has 16 amino acids. The germline gives CDR1 SGDLS, CDR2 YYNGEE. V was shortened by 0 bases and J by 4 bases, with 14 bases between the two germline ends. CDR3 residues: CASSVAGQRPYNEQFF. CDR3 sequence (DNA): TGTGCCAGCAGCGTAGCGGGCCAGCGCCCTTACAATGAGCAGTTCTTC.

This sequence joins TRBV5-1 and TRBJ2-5; D is undetermined. V lost 5 bases and J lost 5, with 16 bases in between. The CDR3 is 14 amino acids. Germline CDR1 is SGHRS and CDR2 is YFSETQ. The CDR3 region is CASRSESGAETQYF. The CDR3 DNA reads as TGCGCCAGCAGGTCGGAATCCGGTGCCGAGACCCAGTACTTC.

V usage is TRBV7-3 and J usage is TRBJ2-1; the D is unclear. Germline values: CDR1 SGHTA, CDR2 FQGTGA. The CDR3 is 14 residues long. V was pared by 5 bases and J by 2 bases, with 10 bases between. CDR3 sequence (DNA): TGTGCCAGCAGCCCGACTGGTACCTACAATGAGCAGTTCTTC. Protein: CASSPTGTYNEQFF.

This chain links TRBV4-2 with TRBJ2-3, with D maybe TRBD2 (6 bases). CDR3 length: 17 amino acids. Germline CDR1 is LGHNA and CDR2 is YNFKEQ. The V gene lost 4 bases and the J gene lost 4 bases, with 21 bases spanning the gap. The CDR3 nucleotides are TGTGCCAGCAGCCCCATTTCCGGGACTCCGGTAGCAGATACGCAGTATTTT. Translation: CASSPISGTPVADTQYF.

This sequence joins TRBV30 and TRBJ2-5; TRBD1 matches 8 bases. The CDR3 has 17 amino acids. The germline V gene has CDR1 GTSNPN and CDR2 SVGIG (reference sequence). V lost 0 bases and J lost 1; bases outside the gene matches: 10. The CDR3 bases are TGTGCCTGGAGTGTCGGACAGGGAGTGTGGTCCCAAGAGACCCAGTACTTC. This sequence encodes CAWSVGQGVWSQETQYF.

The V gene is TRBV19, the J gene TRBJ2-5, with D possibly being TRBD1 or TRBD2 (5 bases each). Germline loops: CDR1 LNHDA, CDR2 SQIVND (reference sequence). The CDR3 runs 15 residues. The germline V and J ends were trimmed by 2 bases and 5 bases, with 15 bases remaining between them. The CDR3 DNA is TGTGCCAGTAGTATAACCCCAGAAGGGACGGAGACCCAGTACTTC. It codes for CASSITPEGTETQYF.

DNA of the CDR3: TGTGCCAGCAGCTTACTAATCAATGAGCAGTTCTTC. Its translation: CASSLLINEQFF. J is TRBJ2-1 and V is TRBV7-9; D uncertain. This CDR3 contains 12 residues. The V end was cut by 2 bases, the J end by 6 bases, with 5 bases between. The germline V gene encodes CDR1 SEHNR and CDR2 FQNEAQ (reference sequence).

The chain links TRBV30 to TRBJ2-7; D is unresolved. V was trimmed by 4 bases and J by 0 bases, leaving 7 bases between them. This CDR3 is built from 12 residues. CDR1 GTSNPN and CDR2 SVGIG come from the germline V gene (reference sequence). In DNA form, the CDR3 reads TGTGCCTGGACAGTCCACTCCTACGAGCAGTACTTC. Translating gives CAWTVHSYEQYF.

The rearrangement uses TRBV6-6 and TRBJ2-1, with D hard to call. V shed 7 bases and J shed 0 bases, with 10 bases lying between them. Germline CDR1 and CDR2: MNHNY and SVGAGI (reference sequence). The CDR3 has 14 residues. CDR3 nucleotides: TGTGCCAGCACCGACTCGAGCTCCTACAATGAGCAGTTCTTC. Translating gives CASTDSSSYNEQFF.

This chain joins TRBV28 and TRBJ2-2; 10 bases match TRBD1. The germline V gene has CDR1 MDHEN and CDR2 SYDVKM. Trimming removed 3 bases from V and 3 bases from J; junction bases left unmatched: 7. The CDR3 extends over 17 amino acids. For the CDR3, the DNA is TGTGCCAGCAGTTTCCCGGGACAGGGGATGGACACCGGGGAGCTGTTTTTT. Translated: CASSFPGQGMDTGELFF. Variable domain in full (rest from reference TRBV28 and TRBJ2-2): DVKVTQSSRYLVKRTGEKVFLECVQDMDHENMFWYRQDPGLGLRLIYFSYDVKMKEKGDIPEGYSVSREKKERFSLILESASTNQTSMYLCASSFPGQGMDTGELFFGEGSRLTVL.

The chain combines TRBV7-3 with TRBJ2-1; 9 bases are a match to TRBD1. After removal of 6 bases from V and 8 bases from J, the junction contained 5 bases not matched to a gene. This CDR3 is 13 amino acids long. Germline values: CDR1 SGHTA, CDR2 FQGTGA. For the CDR3, the DNA is TGTGCCAGCAGTCGGACAGGGGAGGATGAGCAGTTCTTC. The encoded protein is CASSRTGEDEQFF.

This clone has a single count. The gene calls are TRBV19 and TRBJ2-6, with a possible D match to TRBD1 (5 bases). Between the trimmed V and J ends, which lost 4 bases and 0 bases, there was a span of 10 bases. This CDR3 contains 16 residues. CDR1 and CDR2 from the germline V gene are LNHDA and SQIVND (reference sequence). The CDR3 DNA reads as TGTGCCAGTAGTAAGGGGATTCGCTCTGGGGCCAACGTCCTGACTTTC. This encodes CASSKGIRSGANVLTF.

Written as DNA, the CDR3 is TGTGCCAGCAGCTTAAACCCCAGAATCGAAGAGAGGACTGAAGCTTTCTTT. It is translated as CASSLNPRIEERTEAFF. This chain connects TRBV13 to TRBJ1-1; the D is unclear. Germline V gene data show CDR1 as PRHDT and CDR2 as FYEKMQ (reference sequence). The CDR3 runs to 17 residues. The V end was cut by 2 bases, the J end by 5 bases, with 21 bases between.